This T cell receptor beta chain was identified in a study of CD8+ T cells in alopecia areata. After isolation, RNA underwent reverse transcription to generate cDNA as the sequencing template. Libraries were prepared by immunoSEQ multiplex PCR; TCRdb keeps only in-frame clonotypes and omits some of them. Observed in the sample are approximately 280,000 clones, none of them singletons. V lost 1 base to trimming and J lost 0 bases; unmatched junction nucleotides: 4. Germline CDR1 and CDR2: NSQYPW and LRSPGD (reference sequence). The CDR3 consists of 16 residues. Details on this clone: Each gene name is a mouse one. Read data end 4 residues before the CDR3 end; the end is taken from the germline J gene.

Pooled cutaneous lymph node cells were sorted using CD4, CD8alpha, NKG2D, NKG2ACE and other markers. The chain couples TRBV1 to TRBJ2-3; TRBD2 matches 7 bases. The TCR originated in a C3H/HeJ mouse with alopecia areata. The mice in this strain carry MHC haplotype H2-k. The sample comprised CD4+ T cells sorted from a lymph node. The CDR3 loop reads CTCSAGTGPSAETLYF. The sequenced CDR3 bases are TGCACCTGCAGTGCAGGGACTGGCCCTAGTGCAGAA.